Here is one T cell receptor (beta chain) with its context. The data are from a study of T cells in localized non-small cell lung cancer. Assay: immunoSEQ multiplex PCR; the TCRdb copy retains only in-frame clones and omits some. Among 2,600 or so clones listed, 38% were seen once. In germline, CDR1 is GTSNPN, CDR2 SVGIG (reference sequence). With V trimmed by 3 bases and J by 4 bases, 8 bases remained unmatched. The CDR3 covers 15 residues. V is TRBV30 and J is TRBJ2-3, with 9 bases that match TRBD2. This receptor was taken from a man aged 40 to 70 with stage II lung adenocarcinoma. Sequenced here: normal lung tissue next to the tumor, sampled before any cancer treatment. The CDR3 sequence is CAWRVLAGRADTQYF. The CDR3 region has the DNA TGTGCCTGGAGGGTGCTAGCGGGGAGAGCAGATACGCAGTATTTT.